Sequencing of this TCR beta chain was carried out in a study of blood T cell repertoires in COVID-19. Only in-frame clones appear in the TCRdb table, and some are missing; sequencing was by immunoSEQ multiplex PCR. The sample holds 55,000 to 80,000 clones, about 83% seen once. The J segment lost 9 bases and the V segment lost 4 bases, leaving 10 bases of the junction unmatched. The CDR3 is 16 residues long. Germline CDR1 SGHVS, CDR2 FQNEAQ. Input material: peripheral blood. The TCR originated in a man in his forties or fifties with active COVID-19. The chain carries TRBV7-8 and TRBJ2-1, with 12 bases matching TRBD2. As DNA, the CDR3 is TGTGCCAGCAGCTCCCGACGACTAGCGGGGGAGGGTGAGCAGTTCTTC. Its protein product is CASSSRRLAGEGEQFF.